The T cell receptor beta chain under discussion was sequenced for a study of cytomegalovirus exposure and HLA in healthy donors. Vbeta (60) and Jbeta (13) primers were used in the PCR. TCRdb's copy holds only in-frame clones and misses some; the assay was immunoSEQ multiplex PCR. The sample has approximately 190,000 clones, 80% to 85% seen once. V was clipped by 3 bases and J by 0 bases; unmatched bases: 6. CDR3 length: 15 amino acids. CDR1 SGDLS and CDR2 YYNGEE come from the germline V gene. The sequence was collected from a man aged 40-50 years in good health and CMV-seropositive. The sample consisted of PBMCs. The chain joins TRBV9 to TRBJ2-7; 7 bases line up with TRBD2. CDR3 DNA: TGTGCCAGCAGCGGGAGAGCGGGGTCCTCCTACGAGCAGTACTTC. Translating it yields CASSGRAGSSYEQYF.